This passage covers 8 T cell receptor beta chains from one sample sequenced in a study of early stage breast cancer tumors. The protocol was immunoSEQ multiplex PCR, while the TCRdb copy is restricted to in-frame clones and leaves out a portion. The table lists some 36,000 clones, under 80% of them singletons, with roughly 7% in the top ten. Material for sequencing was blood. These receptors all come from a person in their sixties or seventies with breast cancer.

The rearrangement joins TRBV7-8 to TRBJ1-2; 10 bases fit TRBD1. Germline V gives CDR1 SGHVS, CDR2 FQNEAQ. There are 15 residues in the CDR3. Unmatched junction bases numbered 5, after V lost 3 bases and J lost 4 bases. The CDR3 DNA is TGTGCCAGCAGCTTGGGGGACAGGGGCCCCTATGGCTACACCTTC. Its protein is CASSLGDRGPYGYTF.

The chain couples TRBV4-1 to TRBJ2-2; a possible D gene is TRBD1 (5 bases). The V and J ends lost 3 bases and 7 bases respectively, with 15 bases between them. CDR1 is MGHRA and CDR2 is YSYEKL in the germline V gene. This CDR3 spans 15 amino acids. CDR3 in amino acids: CASSQEPRAGGELFF. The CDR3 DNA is TGCGCCAGCAGCCAGGAGCCCAGGGCCGGCGGGGAGCTGTTTTTT.

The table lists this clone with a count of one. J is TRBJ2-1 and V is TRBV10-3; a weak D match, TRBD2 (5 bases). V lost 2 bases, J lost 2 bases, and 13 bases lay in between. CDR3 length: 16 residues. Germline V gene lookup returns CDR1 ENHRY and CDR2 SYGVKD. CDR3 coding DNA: TGTGCCATCAGTGAGGGAGGCACGGAGACCTACAATGAGCAGTTCTTC. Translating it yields CAISEGGTETYNEQFF.

CDR3 DNA sequence: TGTGCCAGCAGTTCCGGGACTAGCGGAAGAGTGCGCTACGAGCAGTACTTC. As protein: CASSSGTSGRVRYEQYF. The V and J genes are TRBV28 and TRBJ2-7, with 11 bases aligning to TRBD2. The V gene end was trimmed by 4 bases and the J gene end by 3 bases; junction bases not matched to a gene: 11. Germline lookup yields CDR1 MDHEN and CDR2 SYDVKM. The CDR3 sequence is 17 residues long.

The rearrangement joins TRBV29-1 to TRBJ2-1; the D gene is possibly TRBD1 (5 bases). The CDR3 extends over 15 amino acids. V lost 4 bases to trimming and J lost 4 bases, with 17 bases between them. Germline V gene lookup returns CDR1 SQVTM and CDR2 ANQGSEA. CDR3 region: CSVAGTGAGYNEQFF. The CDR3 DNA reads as TGCAGCGTTGCGGGCACTGGGGCCGGATACAATGAGCAGTTCTTC.

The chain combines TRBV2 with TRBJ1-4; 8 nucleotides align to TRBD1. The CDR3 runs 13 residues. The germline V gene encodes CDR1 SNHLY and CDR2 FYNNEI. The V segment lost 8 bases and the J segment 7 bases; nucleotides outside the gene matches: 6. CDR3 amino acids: CASGSGTGEKLFF. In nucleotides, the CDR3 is TGTGCCAGCGGATCCGGGACAGGTGAAAAACTGTTTTTT.

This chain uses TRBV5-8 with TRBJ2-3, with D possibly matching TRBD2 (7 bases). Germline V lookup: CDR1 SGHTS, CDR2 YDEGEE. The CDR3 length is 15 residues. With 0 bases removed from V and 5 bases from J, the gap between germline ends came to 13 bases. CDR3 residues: CASSLVWGGRDTQYF. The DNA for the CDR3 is TGTGCCAGCAGCTTGGTGTGGGGGGGCCGAGATACGCAGTATTTT. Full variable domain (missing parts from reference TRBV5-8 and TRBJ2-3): EAGVTQSPTHLIKTRGQQATLRCSPISGHTSVYWYQQALGLGLQFLLWYDEGEERNRGNFPPRFSGRQFPNYSSELNVNALELEDSALYLCASSLVWGGRDTQYFGPGTRLTVL.

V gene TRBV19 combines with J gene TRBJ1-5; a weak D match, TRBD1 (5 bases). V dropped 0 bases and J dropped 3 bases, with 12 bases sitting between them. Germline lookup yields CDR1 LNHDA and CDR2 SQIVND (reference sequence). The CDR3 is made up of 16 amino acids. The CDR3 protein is CASSIERAGLNQPQHF. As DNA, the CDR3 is TGTGCCAGTAGTATAGAGAGAGCAGGGCTCAATCAGCCCCAGCATTTT. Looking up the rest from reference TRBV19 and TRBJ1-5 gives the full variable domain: DGGITQSPKYLFRKEGQNVTLSCEQNLNHDAMYWYRQDPGQGLRLIYYSQIVNDFQKGDIAEGYSVSREKKESFPLTVTSAQKNPTAFYLCASSIERAGLNQPQHFGDGTRLSIL.